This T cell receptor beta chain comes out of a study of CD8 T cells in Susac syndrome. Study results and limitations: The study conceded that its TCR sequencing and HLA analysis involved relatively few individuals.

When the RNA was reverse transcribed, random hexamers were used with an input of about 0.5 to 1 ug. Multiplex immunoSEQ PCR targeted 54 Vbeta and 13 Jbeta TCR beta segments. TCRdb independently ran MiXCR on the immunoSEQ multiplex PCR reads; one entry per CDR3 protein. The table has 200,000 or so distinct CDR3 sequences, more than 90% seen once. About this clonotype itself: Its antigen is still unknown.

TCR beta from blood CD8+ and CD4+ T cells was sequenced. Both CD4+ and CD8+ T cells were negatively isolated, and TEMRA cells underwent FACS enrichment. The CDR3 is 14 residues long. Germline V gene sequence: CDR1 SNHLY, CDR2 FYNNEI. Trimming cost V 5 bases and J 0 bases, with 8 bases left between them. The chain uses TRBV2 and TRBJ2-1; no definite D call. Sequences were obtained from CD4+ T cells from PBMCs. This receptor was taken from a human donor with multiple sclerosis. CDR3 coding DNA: TGTGCCAGCAGTTACTTGAGCTCCTACAATGAGCAGTTCTTC. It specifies CASSYLSSYNEQFF.